A selection of T cell receptor beta chains follows, all from one sample in a study of T cells in Graves' hyperthyroidism and ophthalmopathy. TCRdb processed the multiplex PCR reads anew with MiXCR; each CDR3 protein has one entry. The sample consists of fewer than 250,000 distinct CDR3 sequences, about a sixth of them appearing once. The sample consisted of blood. These receptors originate from a woman between 18 and 30 years old with Graves' ophthalmopathy. CDR3s include the opening cysteine and the closing phenylalanine or tryptophan. The D gene is left open where the match is weak. Rows give clone size only sometimes, using once, few, many, or a class for an expanded clone.

d_call | cdr3_length | j_call | clone_size | v_call | cdr3_nt | cdr3_aa
TRBD2 | 14 | TRBJ2-1 | - | TRBV28 | TGTGCCAGCAGTCCCGCAAGCGGGAGGTATGAGCAGTTCTTC | CASSPASGRYEQFF
- | 14 | TRBJ2-2 | - | TRBV20-1 | TGCAGTGCTAGAGCGGGGGGCCGCACCGGGGAGCTGTTTTTT | CSARAGGRTGELFF
TRBD1 | 15 | TRBJ2-7 | few | TRBV14 | TGTGCCAGCAGCCAGGAAGACAGGGTCGGGTACGAGCAGTACTTC | CASSQEDRVGYEQYF
- | 14 | TRBJ2-1 | many | TRBV30 | TGTGCCTGGAGTGGCCTTGGCAGGGTGAATGAGCAGTTCTTC | CAWSGLGRVNEQFF
- | 14 | TRBJ2-7 | once | TRBV5-1 | TGCGCCAGCAGCTTGGGGGGGACACAACGGGAGCAGTACTTC | CASSLGGTQREQYF
- | 14 | TRBJ2-6 | many | TRBV6-1 | TGTGCCAGCAGTGATGGGTCTGGGGCCAACGTCCTGACTTTC | CASSDGSGANVLTF
- | 13 | TRBJ2-7 | - | TRBV28 | TGTGCCAGCATCGGGCAGGGTTCCGACGAGCAGTACTTC | CASIGQGSDEQYF
- | 14 | TRBJ2-5 | many | TRBV12-5 | TGTGCTAGTGGCAGGGGAGGGCAGGGAGAGACCCAGTACTTC | CASGRGGQGETQYF
TRBD1 | 13 | TRBJ1-1 | many | TRBV10-3 | TGTGCCATCGGGGACAGGGGGCAATCTGAAGCTTTCTTT | CAIGDRGQSEAFF
- | 13 | TRBJ2-1 | many | TRBV15 | TGTGCCACCAGCAGAGGAGGATCCAATGAGCAGTTCTTC | CATSRGGSNEQFF
- | 18 | TRBJ1-3 | many | TRBV12-3/TRBV12-4 | TGTGCCAGCAGTGGCCTGGGGGTCGAACTGCACTCTGGAAACACCATATATTTT | CASSGLGVELHSGNTIYF
- | 16 | TRBJ1-1 | many | TRBV6-2/TRBV6-3 | TGTGCCAGCAGTTACTCGGCAGGGTCGATGAACACTGAAGCTTTCTTT | CASSYSAGSMNTEAFF
- | 15 | TRBJ2-2 | many | TRBV2 | TGTGCCAGCAGTGAGTCCAGCGGGAACACCGGGGAGCTGTTTTTT | CASSESSGNTGELFF
TRBD2 | 15 | TRBJ2-1 | few | TRBV6-1 | TGTGCCAGCGCATCGGGCGGGGGGAGTGGGAGTGAGCAGTTCTTC | CASASGGGSGSEQFF
TRBD2 | 14 | TRBJ2-5 | few | TRBV5-1 | TGCGCCAGCAGCCGTAGCGGGGCAAAAGAGACCCAGTACTTC | CASSRSGAKETQYF
- | 13 | TRBJ2-7 | many | TRBV2 | TGTGCCAGCAGTCTGGCGGACAGCTACGAGCAGTACTTC | CASSLADSYEQYF
- | 15 | TRBJ2-7 | many | TRBV30 | TGTGCCTGGAGTGTTGGGACTCCCCCGCACTACGAGCAGTACTTC | CAWSVGTPPHYEQYF
TRBD1 | 16 | TRBJ1-1 | many | TRBV29-1 | TGCAGCGTTGAAGATCTTAGGGGACAGAGGGACACTGAAGCTTTCTTT | CSVEDLRGQRDTEAFF
- | 13 | TRBJ1-2 | few | TRBV6-1 | TGTGCCAGCAGATCCGTCGCTAACTATGGCTACGCCTTC | CASRSVANYGYAF
- | 14 | TRBJ1-2 | many | TRBV28 | TGTGCCAGCAGTTTGTCGGTAGGGAGCTATGGCTACACCTTC | CASSLSVGSYGYTF
TRBD1 | 13 | TRBJ1-1 | many | TRBV20-1 | TGCAGTGCTACTAAGACAGGGAGGACTGAAGCTTTCTTT | CSATKTGRTEAFF
- | 14 | TRBJ2-5 | - | TRBV29-1 | TGCAGCGTCTATCACTCTGGGAAACAAGAGACCCAGTACTTC | CSVYHSGKQETQYF
TRBD2 | 16 | TRBJ2-1 | many | TRBV27 | TGTGCCAGCAGTTTATTGCGGACTAGCGGGGGGGGTGAGCAGTTCTTC | CASSLLRTSGGGEQFF
- | 15 | TRBJ1-6 | many | TRBV10-2 | TGCGCCAGCAGTCCGACGGGGACATTGCCCTCACCCCTCCACTTT | CASSPTGTLPSPLHF
TRBD2 | 17 | TRBJ2-3 | many | TRBV4-2 | TGTGCCAGCAGCGACCCCGGGACTAGCGGGTTCACAGATACGCAGTATTTT | CASSDPGTSGFTDTQYF
- | 10 | TRBJ2-3 | many | TRBV2 | TGTGCCAGCAGTGGTTTAGAGCAGTATTTT | CASSGLEQYF
TRBD1 | 17 | TRBJ2-1 | - | TRBV7-2 | TGTGCCAGCAGTGAAGAGGGACAGGGCGGGCATTACAATGAGCAGTTCTTC | CASSEEGQGGHYNEQFF
- | 14 | TRBJ1-4 | few | TRBV25-1 | TGTGCCACCCGACGTGAGGCTGGAGTCGGAAAACTGTTTTTT | CATRREAGVGKLFF
TRBD2 | 14 | TRBJ2-1 | many | TRBV3-1 | TGTGCCAGCAGCCAAGCTAGGGCGGGAGCTGAGCAGTTCTTC | CASSQARAGAEQFF
- | 15 | TRBJ2-7 | many | TRBV6-1 | TGTGCCAGCAGTGAGGGGGCTAGCGCTCTCTACGAGCAGTACTTC | CASSEGASALYEQYF
- | 15 | TRBJ2-2 | - | TRBV9 | TGTGCCAGCAGCGAAAGCCCAGGGGGGGCCGGGGAGCTGTTTTTT | CASSESPGGAGELFF
- | 13 | TRBJ1-1 | many | TRBV20-1 | TGCAGTGCTAGATTGGGGCTCGGCACTGAAGCTTTCTTT | CSARLGLGTEAFF
- | 15 | TRBJ1-5 | many | TRBV6-1 | TGTGCCAGCAGTGACCGGGCCATTAGCAATCAGCCCCAGCATTTT | CASSDRAISNQPQHF
TRBD1 | 15 | TRBJ1-5 | many | TRBV20-1 | TGCAGTGCTAGGCTCCCAGGGGGCGCAGGTCAGCCCCAGCATTTT | CSARLPGGAGQPQHF
- | 13 | TRBJ1-2 | many | TRBV7-9 | TGTGCCAGCAGCTCTCTTGTCGGCGAAGGCTACACCTTC | CASSSLVGEGYTF
TRBD1 | 18 | TRBJ1-5 | many | TRBV12-5 | TGTGCTAGTGGTTCAGCCGGACAGGGGGCCCGGAGCAATCAGCCCCAGCATTTT | CASGSAGQGARSNQPQHF
TRBD2 | 18 | TRBJ2-3 | few | TRBV7-6 | TGTGCCAGCAGCTTTTTCTCGACTAGCGGGGGGGCCATAGATACGCAGTATTTT | CASSFFSTSGGAIDTQYF
TRBD1 | 15 | TRBJ1-2 | many | TRBV7-2 | TGTGCCAGCAGCCAAGACCTCCGGGACAGCTATGGCTACACCTTC | CASSQDLRDSYGYTF
TRBD1 | 13 | TRBJ1-1 | - | TRBV6-5 | TGTGCCAGCAGTTACGGACAGGGAGACGAAGCTTTCTTT | CASSYGQGDEAFF
- | 13 | TRBJ2-7 | few | TRBV9 | TGTGCCAGCAGCGCCATTATGGACACTGAGCAGTACTTC | CASSAIMDTEQYF
TRBD2 | 19 | TRBJ2-1 | many | TRBV9 | TGTGCCAGCAGCGGAGTGACTAGCGGGGGTGGCGAATCCTACAATGAGCAGTTCTTC | CASSGVTSGGGESYNEQFF
- | 13 | TRBJ2-7 | many | TRBV9 | TGTGCCAGCAGTCCTAGCATCTCCTACGAGCAGTACTTC | CASSPSISYEQYF
TRBD2 | 16 | TRBJ2-1 | - | TRBV29-1 | TGCAGCGTCTCCTACCCCGGGACTATCCTTTGGAATGAGCAGTTCTTC | CSVSYPGTILWNEQFF